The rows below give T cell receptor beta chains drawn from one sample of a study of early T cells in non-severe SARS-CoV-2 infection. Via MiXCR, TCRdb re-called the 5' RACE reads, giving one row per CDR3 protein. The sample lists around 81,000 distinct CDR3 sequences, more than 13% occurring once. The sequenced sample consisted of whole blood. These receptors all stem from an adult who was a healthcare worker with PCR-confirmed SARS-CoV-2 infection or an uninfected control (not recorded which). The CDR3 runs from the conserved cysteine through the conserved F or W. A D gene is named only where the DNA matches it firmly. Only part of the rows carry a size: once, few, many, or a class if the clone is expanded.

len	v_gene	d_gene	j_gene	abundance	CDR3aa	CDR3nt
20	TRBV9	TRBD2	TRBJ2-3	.	CASSRKTSGGAIPNTDTQYF	TGTGCCAGCAGCCGAAAAACTAGCGGGGGGGCCATTCCGAACACAGATACGCAGTATTTT
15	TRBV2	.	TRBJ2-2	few	CASNLGGSYTGELFF	TGTGCCAGCAACCTCGGAGGCAGCTACACCGGGGAGCTGTTTTTT
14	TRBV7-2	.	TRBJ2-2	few	CASSRRSNTGELFF	TGTGCCAGCAGCCGGCGCTCGAACACCGGGGAGCTGTTTTTT
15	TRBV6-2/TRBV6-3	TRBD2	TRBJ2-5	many	CASSPGKRGQETQYF	TGTGCCAGCAGCCCCGGGAAGCGGGGGCAAGAGACCCAGTACTTC
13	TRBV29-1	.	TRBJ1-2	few	CSTTPQDRYGYTF	TGCAGCACCACCCCGCAGGATCGGTATGGCTACACCTTC
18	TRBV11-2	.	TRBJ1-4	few	CASSPIPGEIATNEKLFF	TGTGCCAGCAGCCCAATCCCCGGCGAGATTGCAACTAATGAAAAACTGTTTTTT
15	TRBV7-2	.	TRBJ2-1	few	CASSTTGQFYNEQFF	TGTGCCAGCAGCACCACAGGGCAGTTCTACAATGAGCAGTTCTTC
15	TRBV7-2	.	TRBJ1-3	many	CASSPGFGSGNTIYF	TGTGCCAGCAGTCCAGGGTTCGGCTCTGGAAACACCATATATTTT
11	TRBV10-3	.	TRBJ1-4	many	CAIGPGEKLFF	TGTGCCATCGGCCCGGGAGAAAAACTGTTTTTT
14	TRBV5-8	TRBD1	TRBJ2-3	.	CASNLDRHLNTQYF	TGTGCCAGCAATCTGGACAGGCACTTGAATACGCAGTATTTT
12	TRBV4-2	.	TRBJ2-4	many	CASSDSAGIQYF	TGTGCCAGCAGCGACTCTGCGGGCATTCAGTACTTC
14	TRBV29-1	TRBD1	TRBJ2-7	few	CSAEDRGRLGWQYF	TGCAGCGCCGAAGACAGGGGCCGACTCGGATGGCAGTACTTC
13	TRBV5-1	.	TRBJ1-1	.	CASSPLKDTEAFF	TGCGCCAGCAGCCCCCTAAAGGACACTGAAGCTTTCTTT
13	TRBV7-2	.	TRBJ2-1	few	CASSSQGFDEQFF	TGTGCCAGCAGCTCCCAGGGTTTCGATGAGCAGTTCTTC
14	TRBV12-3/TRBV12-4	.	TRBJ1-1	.	CASSFLPANTEAFF	TGTGCCAGCAGTTTCCTTCCAGCGAACACTGAAGCTTTCTTT
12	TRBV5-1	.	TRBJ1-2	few	CASSPFGETLSF	TGCGCCAGCAGCCCCTTCGGGGAAACCCTCTCCTTC
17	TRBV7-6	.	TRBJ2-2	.	CASRYTRDGKNTGELFF	TGTGCCAGCAGATACACACGGGACGGAAAGAACACCGGGGAGCTGTTTTTT
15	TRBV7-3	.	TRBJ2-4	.	CASSSRAGTKNIQYF	TGTGCCAGCAGCTCCCGGGCAGGGACCAAAAACATTCAGTACTTC
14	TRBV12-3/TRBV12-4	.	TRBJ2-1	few	CASGPSVSYNEQFF	TGTGCCAGCGGACCTAGCGTATCCTACAATGAGCAGTTCTTC
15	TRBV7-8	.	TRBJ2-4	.	CASSVWEAQKNIQYF	TGTGCCAGCAGCGTATGGGAGGCACAGAAAAACATTCAGTACTTC
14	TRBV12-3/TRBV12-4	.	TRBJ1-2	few	CASSLVGRNYGYTF	TGTGCCAGCAGTTTAGTCGGACGGAACTATGGCTACACCTTC
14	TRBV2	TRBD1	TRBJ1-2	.	CASSADRGRYGYTF	TGTGCCAGCAGCGCGGACAGGGGGCGTTATGGCTACACCTTC
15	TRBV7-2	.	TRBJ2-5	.	CASSLGTSWQETQYF	TGTGCCAGCAGCTTAGGTACTAGCTGGCAAGAGACCCAGTACTTC
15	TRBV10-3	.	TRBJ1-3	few	CAISAENHSGNTIYF	TGTGCCATCAGCGCCGAAAACCACTCTGGAAACACCATATATTTT
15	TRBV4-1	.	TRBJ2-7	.	CASSQVIPGAGEQYF	TGCGCCAGCAGCCAAGTAATTCCGGGGGCAGGCGAGCAGTACTTC
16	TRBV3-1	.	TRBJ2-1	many	CASSQLVVNGDNEQFF	TGTGCCAGCAGCCAGCTTGTGGTTAACGGAGACAATGAGCAGTTCTTC
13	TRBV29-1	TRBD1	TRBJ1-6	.	CSASQGLGSPLHF	TGCAGCGCCTCACAGGGGTTGGGTTCACCCCTCCACTTT
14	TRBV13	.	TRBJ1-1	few	CASSIPGSNTEAFF	TGTGCCAGCAGCATTCCGGGATCGAACACTGAAGCTTTCTTT
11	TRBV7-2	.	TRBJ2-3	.	CASRETDTQYF	TGTGCCAGCAGGGAAACAGATACGCAGTATTTT
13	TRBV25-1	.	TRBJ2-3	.	CASSEFGVNTQYF	TGTGCCAGCAGTGAATTCGGGGTAAATACGCAGTATTTT
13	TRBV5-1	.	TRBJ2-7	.	CASSLEGVEGQYF	TGCGCCAGCAGCTTGGAAGGTGTAGAGGGACAGTACTTC
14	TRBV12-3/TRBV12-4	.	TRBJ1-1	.	CASSSTGKNTEAFF	TGTGCCAGCAGTTCCACAGGAAAGAACACTGAAGCTTTCTTT
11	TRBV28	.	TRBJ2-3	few	CASSDSGQQYF	TGTGCCAGCAGTGACAGCGGTCAGCAGTATTTT
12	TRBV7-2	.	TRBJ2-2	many	CASTENTGELFF	TGTGCCAGCACCGAGAACACCGGGGAGCTGTTTTTT
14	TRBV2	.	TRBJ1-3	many	CASSDSILGNTIYF	TGTGCCAGCAGTGACAGCATACTTGGAAACACCATATATTTT
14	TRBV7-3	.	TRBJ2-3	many	CASSPEMLGHTQYF	TGTGCCAGCAGCCCCGAGATGCTTGGGCATACGCAGTATTTT
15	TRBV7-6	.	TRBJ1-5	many	CASSLDVGHNQPQHF	TGTGCCAGCAGCTTAGATGTTGGACACAATCAGCCCCAGCATTTT
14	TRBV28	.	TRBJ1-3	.	CASKAGVTGNTIYF	TGTGCCAGCAAGGCGGGCGTCACTGGAAACACCATATATTTT
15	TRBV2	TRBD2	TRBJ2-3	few	CASSSGRGLTDTQYF	TGTGCCAGCTCGAGCGGGAGAGGGTTAACAGATACGCAGTATTTT
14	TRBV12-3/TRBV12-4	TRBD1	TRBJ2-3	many	CASAPGGSTDTQYF	TGTGCCAGCGCCCCAGGGGGTAGCACAGATACGCAGTATTTT
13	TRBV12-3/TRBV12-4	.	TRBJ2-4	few	CASSFGLRNIQYF	TGTGCCAGCAGTTTTGGGCTAAGGAACATTCAGTACTTC
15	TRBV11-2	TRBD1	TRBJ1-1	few	CASSPWDSGNTEAFF	TGTGCCAGCAGCCCGTGGGACAGTGGAAACACTGAAGCTTTCTTT
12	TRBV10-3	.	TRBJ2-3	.	CAIRGDTDTQYF	TGTGCCATCAGGGGGGACACAGATACGCAGTATTTT
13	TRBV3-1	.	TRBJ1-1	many	CASSSSRVTEAFF	TGTGCCAGCAGCTCAAGCCGGGTCACTGAAGCTTTCTTT
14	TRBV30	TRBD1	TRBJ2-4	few	CAWLDRAAKNIQYF	TGTGCCTGGCTCGACAGGGCAGCCAAAAACATTCAGTACTTC
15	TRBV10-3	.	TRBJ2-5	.	CAISESGPTQETQYF	TGTGCCATCAGTGAGTCGGGCCCTACTCAAGAGACCCAGTACTTC